The 24 T cell receptor beta chains listed next were all sequenced from one sample in a study of beta chain features in type 1 diabetes. The study, taken as a whole, reports: Moderately but significantly shorter TCRB CDR3s were found in Type 1 diabetes patients in all four CD4+ subsets.

The entirety of the isolated RNA underwent reverse transcription, so expressed TCRB transcripts were sequenced. Sequencing was performed with immunoSEQ multiplex PCR; in TCRdb, only in-frame clones are kept and a portion is missing. The sample records about 360,000 clones, 10% to 15% being singletons. No cognate antigen is known for these TCRs. Sample: naive CD4+ T cells from blood. The receptors were sampled from a woman younger than 30 with type 1 diabetes.

This chain uses TRBV12-5 with TRBJ2-2, with a possible D match to TRBD1 (5 bases). Trimming left V 1 base short and J 10 bases short, with 13 bases between. Looked up from germline, CDR1 is LGHNT and CDR2 is FRNRAP. This CDR3 is built from 14 residues. CDR3 nucleotides: TGTGCTAGTGGTTTGGGGAGTGGCAGGGAGGAGCTGTTTTTT. Residues: CASGLGSGREELFF.

This clone occurred a few times. The chain has TRBV9 and TRBJ2-5, with 12 bases identical to TRBD2. CDR3 size: 15 residues. V lost 2 bases and J lost 2; bases outside the gene matches: 1. Per the germline V gene, CDR1 is SGDLS and CDR2 is YYNGEE. The CDR3, as DNA: TGTGCCAGCAGCGTTGGGACTAGCGGGCAAGAGACCCAGTACTTC. As protein: CASSVGTSGQETQYF.

This clone was detected only a few times. V gene TRBV29-1 combines with J gene TRBJ2-6, with 13 nucleotides matching TRBD2. Germline V CDR1 and CDR2: SQVTM, ANQGSEA. The CDR3 loop spans 16 amino acids. V gave up 4 bases and J gave up 1 base; unmatched junction bases: 1. CDR3 protein: CSVALAGGSGANVLTF. The CDR3 DNA reads as TGCAGCGTTGCACTAGCGGGGGGGTCTGGGGCCAACGTCCTGACTTTC.

This clone was observed a few times. The rearrangement links TRBV29-1 to TRBJ2-6; D not resolved. This CDR3 is 14 amino acids long. CDR1 is SQVTM and CDR2 is ANQGSEA in the germline V gene. The V end was cut by 7 bases, the J end by 2 bases, with 12 bases between. In DNA, the CDR3 is TGCAGCGCCGAAGACCCTGCTGGGGCCAACGTCCTGACTTTC. Translating it yields CSAEDPAGANVLTF.

The chain is built from TRBV6-6 and TRBJ1-2, with D possibly being TRBD1 (6 bases). V lost 10 bases and J 1 base, leaving 13 bases between the germline ends. This CDR3 has 13 amino acids. Germline V gene data show CDR1 as MNHNY and CDR2 as SVGAGI (reference sequence). The CDR3 reads CATNRDLNYGYTF. The CDR3 DNA is TGTGCCACGAACAGGGACCTTAACTATGGCTACACCTTC.

This clone was counted between two and nine times. V usage is TRBV9 and J usage is TRBJ2-3, with TRBD2 identical over 7 bases. V lost 3 bases, J lost 0 bases, and 7 bases stayed unmatched. This CDR3 spans 16 amino acids. The V gene's germline CDR1 is SGDLS and CDR2 YYNGEE. CDR3 DNA sequence: TGTGCCAGCAGCGGCGGACTAGGGGCTAGCACAGATACGCAGTATTTT. This encodes CASSGGLGASTDTQYF.

This clone has a handful of counts. The chain combines TRBV4-1 with TRBJ2-3; 12 bases fit TRBD1. Germline CDR1 MGHRA, CDR2 YSYEKL. V dropped 3 bases and J dropped 6; count of bases not matched to a gene: 7. The CDR3 covers 16 residues. The CDR3 spells CASSHPGQGASDTQYF. In DNA form, the CDR3 reads TGCGCCAGCAGCCATCCGGGACAGGGGGCTTCTGATACGCAGTATTTT.

This clone occurred a few times. The rearrangement joins TRBV7-2 to TRBJ2-7, with D possibly matching TRBD1 (6 bases). The V gene lost 4 bases and the J gene lost 5 bases, with 12 bases spanning the gap. The CDR3 totals 13 residues. The germline CDR1 and CDR2 sequences are SGHTA and FQGNSA. This chain's CDR3 is CASSSTGNDEQYF. CDR3 sequence (DNA): TGTGCCAGCAGCTCAACAGGGAATGACGAGCAGTACTTC.

The DNA of the CDR3 is TGTGCCAGCAGCCCCCCCGGCGGGACAGGGGAGGCTTATAGCAATCAGCCCCAGCATTTT. The encoded protein is CASSPPGGTGEAYSNQPQHF. V is TRBV21-1 and J is TRBJ1-5; the table's D call of TRBD1 was not tested on the DNA. TRBV21-1 is termed a pseudogene. This CDR3 contains 20 residues.

The rearrangement uses TRBV5-1 and TRBJ2-1, with 8 bases lining up with TRBD1. CDR3 size: 14 residues. V shed 1 base and J 7 bases; nucleotides not matched to a gene: 4. Per the germline V gene, CDR1 is SGHRS and CDR2 is YFSETQ. The CDR3 sequence is CASSLLQGANEQFF. As DNA, the CDR3 is TGCGCCAGCAGCTTGCTTCAGGGGGCTAATGAGCAGTTCTTC. Supplemented by reference TRBV5-1 and TRBJ2-1, the full variable domain reads KAGVTQTPRYLIKTRGQQVTLSCSPISGHRSVSWYQQTPGQGLQFLFEYFSETQRNKGNFPGRFSGRQFSNSRSEMNVSTLELGDSALYLCASSLLQGANEQFFGPGTRLTVL.

The rearrangement uses TRBV15 and TRBJ1-4; D perhaps matches TRBD1 (6 bases). Trimming pared 2 bases from V and 0 bases from J, leaving 7 bases between. The CDR3 sequence is 15 residues long. Germline CDR1 and CDR2: LNHNV and YYDKDF (reference sequence). The CDR3: CATSRSGATNEKLFF. The CDR3 DNA reads as TGTGCCACCAGCAGATCAGGGGCAACTAATGAAAAACTGTTTTTT.

The rearrangement uses TRBV30 and TRBJ2-2; possibly TRBD2 for D (6 bases). There are 16 residues in the CDR3. Trimming cost V 3 bases and J 5 bases, with 19 bases left between them. Per the germline V gene, CDR1 is GTSNPN and CDR2 is SVGIG (reference sequence). The CDR3 loop is CAWRSGRTSATGELFF. CDR3 nucleotides: TGTGCCTGGAGATCTGGGAGGACTTCGGCAACCGGGGAGCTGTTTTTT.

The V gene is TRBV30, the J gene TRBJ2-2, with TRBD1 matching 7 bases. J was trimmed by 4 bases and V by 3 bases; bases with no gene match: 5. Germline CDR1 reads GTSNPN; CDR2 reads SVGIG (reference sequence). The CDR3 is 14 amino acids. In DNA form, the CDR3 reads TGTGCCTGGAGGGTAGGGACAGCCACCGGGGAGCTGTTTTTT. Translating it yields CAWRVGTATGELFF.

The V call is TRBV30, the J call TRBJ1-5; D is unclear. V shed 2 bases and J shed 3 bases, with 17 bases lying between them. This CDR3 contains 16 residues. Germline V gene data show CDR1 as GTSNPN and CDR2 as SVGIG (reference sequence). CDR3 coding DNA: TGTGCCTGGAGTCGTACATCAGACAACTTCAATCAGCCCCAGCATTTT. Translating it yields CAWSRTSDNFNQPQHF.

There are a few counts of this clone. The V gene is TRBV30, the J gene TRBJ2-7, with D maybe TRBD2 (5 bases). The CDR3 spans 13 residues. Trimming removed 2 bases at V and 4 bases at J, with 12 bases between. From germline, CDR1 is GTSNPN and CDR2 SVGIG (reference sequence). The chain's CDR3 is CAWSIRTGYEQYF. For the CDR3, the DNA is TGTGCCTGGAGTATCCGGACTGGTTACGAGCAGTACTTC.

This clone has just a few counts. This sequence joins TRBV7-2 and TRBJ2-3; the D gene is possibly TRBD2 (5 bases). CDR1 is SGHTA and CDR2 is FQGNSA in the germline V gene. This CDR3 has 12 residues. The CDR3 loop is CGVRLPPDTQYF. The CDR3 DNA is TGTGGGGTGAGACTACCCCCAGATACGCAGTATTTT.

This clone was observed a few times. The gene calls are TRBV4-2 and TRBJ2-3; the match to TRBD2 covers 13 bases. Germline V CDR1 and CDR2: LGHNA, YNFKEQ. Germline trimming cut 11 bases from V and 6 bases from J; bases unmatched to any gene: 5. The CDR3 is 13 amino acids. CDR3 region: CAGGTSGADTQYF. CDR3 in DNA: TGTGCCGGCGGGACTAGCGGGGCCGATACGCAGTATTTT.

V gene TRBV10-3 combines with J gene TRBJ2-5; 7 bases are shared with TRBD2. This CDR3 has 14 residues. The V and J ends lost 8 bases and 5 bases, in that order; junction bases with no gene match: 11. Germline CDR1 is ENHRY and CDR2 is SYGVKD. Here the CDR3 reads CAISNRGVGETQYF. The CDR3 region has the DNA TGTGCCATCTCCAACCGGGGGGTTGGGGAGACCCAGTACTTC.

V and J are TRBV4-3 and TRBJ1-6; D is ambiguous. Germline lookup yields CDR1 LGHNA and CDR2 YSLEER. The V gene lost 3 bases and the J gene lost 4 bases, with 10 bases spanning the gap. The CDR3 is 15 residues long. This CDR3 reads CASSQLSGYNSPLHF. CDR3 nucleotide sequence: TGCGCCAGCAGCCAGCTGTCCGGGTATAATTCACCCCTCCACTTT.

V and J are TRBV10-3 and TRBJ1-5; D is uncertain. Trimming cost V 8 bases and J 1 base, with 9 bases left between them. The V gene's germline CDR1 is ENHRY and CDR2 SYGVKD. CDR3 length: 13 amino acids. The CDR3 is CAIGQASNQPQHF. The CDR3 coding sequence is TGTGCCATCGGCCAGGCCAGCAATCAGCCCCAGCATTTT.

Only a few counts were recorded for this clone. Distinct nucleotide sequences in the sample also encode this CDR3. The chain uses TRBV5-1 and TRBJ2-1; 11 nucleotides line up with TRBD2. V dropped 0 bases and J dropped 2; count of bases not matched to a gene: 1. Germline-derived CDR1 and CDR2 are SGHRS and YFSETQ. The CDR3 consists of 16 residues. CDR3 in DNA: TGCGCCAGCAGCTTGGGACTAGCGGGACCCTACAATGAGCAGTTCTTC. It specifies CASSLGLAGPYNEQFF.

This chain connects TRBV29-1 to TRBJ1-2; D is possibly TRBD1 (5 bases). Germline lookup yields CDR1 SQVTM and CDR2 ANQGSEA. This CDR3 contains 12 residues. The V end was cut by 4 bases, the J end by 3 bases, with 9 bases between. The CDR3 DNA reads as TGCAGCGTTGGGGAGGGGTACTATGGCTACACCTTC. It is translated as CSVGEGYYGYTF. Full variable domain (outside the CDR3, taken from reference TRBV29-1 and TRBJ1-2): SAVISQKPSRDICQRGTSLTIQCQVDSQVTMMFWYRQQPGQSLTLIATANQGSEATYESGFVIDKFPISRPNLTFSTLTVSNMSPEDSSIYLCSVGEGYYGYTFGSGTRLTVV.

The chain recombines TRBV11-2 with TRBJ1-6, with D perhaps TRBD1 (5 bases). Trimming took 6 bases from V and 11 from J, leaving 11 bases between them. The CDR3 is 12 amino acids. The germline CDR1 and CDR2 sequences are SGHAT and FQNNGV. DNA of the CDR3: TGTGCCAGCAGTGACCAACAGGCACCCCTCCACTTT. Its translation is CASSDQQAPLHF.

Only a few counts were recorded for this clone. The V and J genes are TRBV5-1 and TRBJ1-1; unclear D gene. The CDR3 spans 14 residues. V was shortened by 5 bases and J by 3 bases, with 14 bases between the two germline ends. CDR1 is SGHRS, CDR2 YFSETQ, per germline. This CDR3 reads CASSTEILDTEAFF. DNA for the CDR3: TGCGCCAGCAGTACGGAGATCCTTGACACTGAAGCTTTCTTT.